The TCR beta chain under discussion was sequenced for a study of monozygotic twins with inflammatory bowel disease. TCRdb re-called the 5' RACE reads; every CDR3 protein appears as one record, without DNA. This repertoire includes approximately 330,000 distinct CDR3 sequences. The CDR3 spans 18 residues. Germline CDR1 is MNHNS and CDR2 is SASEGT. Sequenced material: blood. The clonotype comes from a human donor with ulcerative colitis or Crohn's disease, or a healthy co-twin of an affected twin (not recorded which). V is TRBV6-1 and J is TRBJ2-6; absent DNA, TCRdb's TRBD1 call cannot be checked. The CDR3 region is CASGGHRAPSSGANVLTF.